The clone carrying this TCR beta chain was observed at least ten times. The data stem from a study of shared clonotypes between healthy human individuals. Trimming removed 4 bases from V and 4 bases from J, with 13 bases in between. Germline V gene sequence: CDR1 LNHDA, CDR2 SQIVND (reference sequence). This CDR3 is 15 amino acids long. TCRdb's copy holds only in-frame clones and misses some; the assay was immunoSEQ multiplex PCR. The table shows around 500,000 clones, with approximately 81% occurring only once. Sequencing was done on a sample of PBMCs. The chain combines TRBV19 with TRBJ2-2; D is perhaps TRBD2 (6 bases). The TCR comes from a woman aged 40 to 55 in good health. Some clones in this sample may be carry-over from other donors' samples. The DNA of the CDR3 is TGTGCCAGTAGTAAGGGACCAGCGGGCACCGGGGAGCTGTTTTTT. Translating it yields CASSKGPAGTGELFF.